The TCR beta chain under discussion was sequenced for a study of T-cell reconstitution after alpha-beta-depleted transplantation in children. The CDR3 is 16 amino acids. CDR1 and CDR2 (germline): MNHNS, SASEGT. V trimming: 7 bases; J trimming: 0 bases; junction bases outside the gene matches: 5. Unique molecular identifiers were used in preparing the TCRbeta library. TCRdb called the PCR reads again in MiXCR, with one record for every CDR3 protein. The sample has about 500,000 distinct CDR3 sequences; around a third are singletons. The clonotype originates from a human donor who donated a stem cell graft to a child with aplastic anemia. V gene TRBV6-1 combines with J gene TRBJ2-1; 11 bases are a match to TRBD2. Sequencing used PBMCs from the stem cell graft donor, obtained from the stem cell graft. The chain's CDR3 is CASKSSGGSSYNEQFF. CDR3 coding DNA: TGTGCCAGCAAGTCTAGCGGGGGGAGCTCCTACAATGAGCAGTTCTTC.